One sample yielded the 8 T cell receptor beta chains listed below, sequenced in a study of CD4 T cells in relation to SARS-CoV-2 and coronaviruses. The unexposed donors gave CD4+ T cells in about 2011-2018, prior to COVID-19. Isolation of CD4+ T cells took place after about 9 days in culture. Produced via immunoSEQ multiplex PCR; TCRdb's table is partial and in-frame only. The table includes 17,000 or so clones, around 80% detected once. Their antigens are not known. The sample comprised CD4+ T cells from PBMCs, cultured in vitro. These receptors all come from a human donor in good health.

CDR3 sequence (DNA): TGTGCCAGCAGCCCCGGACTAGCGGGAGCCGGGGAGCTGTTTTTT. Translation: CASSPGLAGAGELFF. The rearrangement joins TRBV3-1 (or the pseudogene TRBV3-2) to TRBJ2-2; TRBD2 matches at 13 bases. CDR1 and CDR2 (germline): LGHDT, YNNKEL (reference sequence). V lost 4 bases and J lost 6; bases outside the gene matches: 2. The CDR3 has 15 residues.

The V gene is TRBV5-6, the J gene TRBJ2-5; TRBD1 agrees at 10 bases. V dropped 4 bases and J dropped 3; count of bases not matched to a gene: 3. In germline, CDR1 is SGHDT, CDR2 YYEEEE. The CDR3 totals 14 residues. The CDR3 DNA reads TGTGCCAGCAGCGCAGGACAGGGGGAAGAGACCCAGTACTTC. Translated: CASSAGQGEETQYF.

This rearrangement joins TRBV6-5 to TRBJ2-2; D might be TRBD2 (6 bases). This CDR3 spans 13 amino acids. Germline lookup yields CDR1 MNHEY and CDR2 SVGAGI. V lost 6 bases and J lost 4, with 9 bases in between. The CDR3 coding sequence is TGTGCCAGCAGGGGTAGCGGCACCGGGGAGCTGTTTTTT. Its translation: CASRGSGTGELFF.

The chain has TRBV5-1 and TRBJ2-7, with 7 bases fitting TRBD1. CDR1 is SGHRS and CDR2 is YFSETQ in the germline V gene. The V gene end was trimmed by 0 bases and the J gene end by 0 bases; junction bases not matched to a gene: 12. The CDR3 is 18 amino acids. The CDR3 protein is CASSLGPPTRQGSYEQYF. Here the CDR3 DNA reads TGCGCCAGCAGCTTGGGCCCTCCCACTAGACAGGGCTCCTACGAGCAGTACTTC.

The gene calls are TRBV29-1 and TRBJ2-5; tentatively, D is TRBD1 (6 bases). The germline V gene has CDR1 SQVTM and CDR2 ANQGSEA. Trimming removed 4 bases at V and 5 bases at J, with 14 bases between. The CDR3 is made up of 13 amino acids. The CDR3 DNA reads TGCAGCGTTGGAGAGGACAGTCGGGAGACCCAGTACTTC. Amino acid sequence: CSVGEDSRETQYF.

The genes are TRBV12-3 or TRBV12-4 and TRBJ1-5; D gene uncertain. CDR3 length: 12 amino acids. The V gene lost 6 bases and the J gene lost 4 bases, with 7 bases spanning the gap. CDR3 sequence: CASSPQNQPQHF. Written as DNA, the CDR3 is TGTGCCAGCAGCCCCCAAAATCAGCCCCAGCATTTT.

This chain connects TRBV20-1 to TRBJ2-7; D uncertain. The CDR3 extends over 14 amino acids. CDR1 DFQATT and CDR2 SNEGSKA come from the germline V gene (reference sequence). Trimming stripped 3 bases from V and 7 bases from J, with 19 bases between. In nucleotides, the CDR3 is TGCAGTGCTAGTCATTCGGGCAGTAGTTTGGAGCAGTACTTC. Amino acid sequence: CSASHSGSSLEQYF.

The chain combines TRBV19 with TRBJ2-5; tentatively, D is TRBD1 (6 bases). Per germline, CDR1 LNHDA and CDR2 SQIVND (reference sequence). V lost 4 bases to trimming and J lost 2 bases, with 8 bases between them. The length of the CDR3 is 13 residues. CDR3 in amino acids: CASSSQGQETQYF. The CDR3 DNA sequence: TGTGCCAGTAGTAGCCAGGGGCAAGAGACCCAGTACTTC. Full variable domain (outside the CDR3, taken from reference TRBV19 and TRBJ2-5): DGGITQSPKYLFRKEGQNVTLSCEQNLNHDAMYWYRQDPGQGLRLIYYSQIVNDFQKGDIAEGYSVSREKKESFPLTVTSAQKNPTAFYLCASSSQGQETQYFGPGTRLLVL.